Below are 25 T cell receptor beta chains sequenced from a single sample in a study of shared clonotypes between healthy human individuals. The assay was immunoSEQ multiplex PCR, and TCRdb's table has in-frame clones only and misses some. The sample contains some 1 million clones, around 74% of which appear only once. Material: memory CD4+ T cells sorted from blood. The subset was: CD45RA-negative fraction. Every receptor here comes from a man in his late teens or twenties in good health.

This rearrangement joins TRBV6-5 to TRBJ1-5, with 8 bases identical to TRBD1. The CDR3 covers 15 residues. V lost 6 bases and J lost 6; bases outside the gene matches: 10. CDR1 is MNHEY and CDR2 is SVGAGI in the germline V gene. CDR3 sequence (DNA): TGTGCCAGCAGGGACAACAGGGGGGAAGGTCAGCCCCAGCATTTT. It yields the protein CASRDNRGEGQPQHF.

V is TRBV10-1 and J is TRBJ2-3; D call uncertain. The CDR3 extends over 13 amino acids. Germline V gives CDR1 WNHNN, CDR2 SYGVQD (reference sequence). Trimming cost V 5 bases and J 3 bases, with 9 bases left between them. CDR3 sequence (DNA): TGCGCCAGCAGTAACGTACAGACAGATACGCAGTATTTT. Its protein product is CASSNVQTDTQYF.

V and J are TRBV10-1 and TRBJ2-1; 10 nucleotides match TRBD2. V was pared by 0 bases and J by 9 bases, with 2 bases of the junction left unmatched. The CDR3 runs 14 residues. Germline V gene data show CDR1 as WNHNN and CDR2 as SYGVQD (reference sequence). The CDR3 loop is CASSESSGRPEQFF. In nucleotides, the CDR3 is TGCGCCAGCAGTGAGTCTAGCGGGAGGCCTGAGCAGTTCTTC.

As regards this clone: Given a much more abundant clone one base away, this may be a read error. Other DNA sequences in this sample translate to the same CDR3. The chain has TRBV4-3 and TRBJ1-1, with D unclear. The CDR3 contains 13 residues. The germline V gene has CDR1 LGHNA and CDR2 YSLEER. V lost 0 bases and J lost 0, with 2 bases in between. The CDR3 nucleotides read TGCGCCAGCAGCCAAGATTTGAACACTGAAGCTTTCTTT. Its protein product is CASSQDLNTEAFF.

The CDR3: CASSSGLAGTEQFF. CDR3 bases: TGTGCCAGCAGCTCGGGACTAGCGGGGACAGAGCAGTTCTTC. This rearrangement joins TRBV7-2 to TRBJ2-1, with 13 bases aligning to TRBD2. The ends lost 4 bases at V and 10 bases at J; junction bases unmatched: 4. This CDR3 has 14 residues. Germline CDR1 and CDR2: SGHTA and FQGNSA.

This chain connects TRBV5-4 to TRBJ2-3; 10 bases are a match to TRBD2. The CDR3 is 15 residues long. The junction had 5 bases not matched to a gene; V was cut back by 4 bases and J by 3 bases. Germline V CDR1 and CDR2: SGHNT, YYREEE (reference sequence). CDR3 sequence (DNA): TGTGCCAGCAGCCTAGGACTAGCGGCGACAGATACGCAGTATTTT. Amino acids: CASSLGLAATDTQYF. The whole variable domain, filled in from reference TRBV5-4 and TRBJ2-3, reads ETGVTQSPTHLIKTRGQQVTLRCSSQSGHNTVSWYQQALGQGPQFIFQYYREEENGRGNFPPRFSGLQFPNYSSELNVNALELDDSALYLCASSLGLAATDTQYFGPGTRLTVL.

This clone was picked up a small number of times. The chain is built from TRBV5-1 and TRBJ1-5; D is unresolved. This CDR3 contains 14 residues. Germline-derived CDR1 and CDR2 are SGHRS and YFSETQ. V shed 0 bases and J shed 2 bases, with 6 bases lying between them. CDR3 coding DNA: TGCGCCAGCAGCTTGGATTTCGGCAATCAGCCCCAGCATTTT. The encoded protein is CASSLDFGNQPQHF.

The chain has TRBV5-1 and TRBJ2-5, with TRBD1 matching over 7 bases. The trim removed 3 bases at V and 1 base at J, leaving 6 bases unmatched. CDR1 and CDR2 (germline): SGHRS, YFSETQ. The CDR3 totals 15 residues. The CDR3 reads CASSYQTGTQETQYF. The CDR3 DNA follows: TGCGCCAGCAGCTACCAGACAGGGACCCAAGAGACCCAGTACTTC.

This clone appeared once. CDR3: CASSSDYSETQYF. CDR3 in DNA: TGTGCCAGCAGCTCAGACTATTCTGAGACCCAGTACTTC. The V gene is TRBV5-6, the J gene TRBJ2-5; possibly TRBD2 for D (5 bases). Germline V gene lookup returns CDR1 SGHDT and CDR2 YYEEEE. The V gene lost 3 bases and the J gene lost 5 bases, with 11 bases spanning the gap. CDR3 length: 13 residues.

The chain employs TRBV7-2 and TRBJ2-3; 10 bases fit TRBD2. The germline CDR1 and CDR2 sequences are SGHTA and FQGNSA. The CDR3 is made up of 17 amino acids. V shed 3 bases and J 1 base; nucleotides not matched to a gene: 7. The CDR3 reads CASSFTSGVSGTDTQYF. The DNA for the CDR3 is TGTGCCAGCAGCTTTACTAGCGGGGTGTCTGGCACAGATACGCAGTATTTT.

The chain employs TRBV10-3 and TRBJ1-2; maybe TRBD1 (5 bases). Per the germline V gene, CDR1 is ENHRY and CDR2 is SYGVKD. The V end was cut by 5 bases, the J end by 5 bases, with 9 bases between. The CDR3 has 12 residues. In DNA form, the CDR3 reads TGTGCCATCAGTCCAGGGCCGTATGGCTACACCTTC. Translating gives CAISPGPYGYTF.

This clone turned up a few times. The CDR3 region has the DNA TGCGCCAGCAGCTCCGACGGAAACACCATATATTTT. Its protein product is CASSSDGNTIYF. The chain combines TRBV5-1 with TRBJ1-3; D is ambiguous. In germline, CDR1 is SGHRS, CDR2 YFSETQ. V lost 3 bases and J lost 4, with 5 bases in between. CDR3 size: 12 residues.

The chain carries TRBV6-6 and TRBJ2-3, with 11 positions matching TRBD1. CDR3 length: 15 amino acids. Per the germline V gene, CDR1 is MNHNY and CDR2 is SVGAGI (reference sequence). Germline trimming cut 2 bases from V and 8 bases from J; bases unmatched to any gene: 6. The CDR3 DNA reads as TGTGCCAGCAGTTACCCGGGACAGGGGGGAGGTACGCAGTATTTT. This translates into CASSYPGQGGGTQYF.

The chain joins TRBV27 to TRBJ2-2; a weak D match, TRBD1 (6 bases). In germline, CDR1 is MNHEY, CDR2 SMNVEV (reference sequence). The CDR3 is 15 residues long. V was trimmed by 6 bases and J by 1 base, leaving 12 bases between them. The CDR3 sequence is CASSLQGRNTGELFF. For the CDR3, the DNA is TGTGCCAGCAGCCTACAGGGACGGAACACCGGGGAGCTGTTTTTT.

This clone has just a few counts. The V gene is TRBV30, the J gene TRBJ1-1; D may be TRBD1 (6 bases). This CDR3 spans 12 amino acids. V gave up 1 base and J gave up 8 bases, with 11 bases separating them. Looked up from germline, CDR1 is GTSNPN and CDR2 is SVGIG (reference sequence). CDR3 sequence reads: CAWSAGTSEAFF. The CDR3, as DNA: TGTGCCTGGAGTGCCGGGACATCCGAAGCTTTCTTT.

V usage is TRBV9 and J usage is TRBJ1-1; TRBD1 matches 8 bases. The CDR3 is 15 amino acids. Germline V lookup: CDR1 SGDLS, CDR2 YYNGEE. The V gene end was trimmed by 4 bases and the J gene end by 1 base; junction bases not matched to a gene: 6. CDR3 protein: CASSPGQGRNTEAFF. The CDR3 nucleotides are TGTGCCAGCAGCCCCGGACAGGGACGGAACACTGAAGCTTTCTTT.

The chain carries TRBV4-2 and TRBJ2-2, with D perhaps TRBD1 (5 bases). Germline CDR1 is LGHNA and CDR2 is YNFKEQ. The CDR3 length is 16 residues. V gave up 0 bases and J gave up 2 bases, with 10 bases separating them. This CDR3 reads CASSQDYRQNTGELFF. CDR3 nucleotides: TGTGCCAGCAGCCAAGATTACAGGCAAAACACCGGGGAGCTGTTTTTT.

The V gene is TRBV6-1, the J gene TRBJ2-3, with 14 bases lining up with TRBD2. CDR1 and CDR2 (germline): MNHNS, SASEGT. V lost 8 bases to trimming and J lost 4 bases; unmatched junction nucleotides: 5. The CDR3 totals 15 residues. CDR3 nucleotide sequence: TGTGCCAGCGAGGGACTAGCGGGGGTAGCAGATACGCAGTATTTT. This sequence encodes CASEGLAGVADTQYF.

The chain carries TRBV28 and TRBJ1-1, with TRBD1 matching over 9 bases. Germline-derived CDR1 and CDR2 are MDHEN and SYDVKM. V gave up 6 bases and J gave up 4 bases; unmatched junction bases: 6. The CDR3 extends over 14 amino acids. CDR3 sequence reads: CASRGQGGSTEAFF. Written as DNA, the CDR3 is TGTGCCAGCAGGGGACAGGGCGGTTCCACTGAAGCTTTCTTT.

This sequence joins TRBV19 and TRBJ1-1; D is unclear. V was clipped by 6 bases and J by 3 bases, with 11 bases between them. This CDR3 is 13 amino acids long. Per the germline V gene, CDR1 is LNHDA and CDR2 is SQIVND (reference sequence). The CDR3 spells CASRVSRDTEAFF. CDR3 nucleotides: TGTGCCAGTAGGGTTTCGAGAGACACTGAAGCTTTCTTT.

J is TRBJ2-7 and V is TRBV20-1; 7 bases agree with TRBD2. The V gene end was trimmed by 6 bases and the J gene end by 4 bases; junction bases not matched to a gene: 3. The CDR3 has 11 residues. Germline V gives CDR1 DFQATT, CDR2 SNEGSKA (reference sequence). As DNA, the CDR3 is TGCAGTGCCCGGACTAGTTACGAGCAGTACTTC. Its translation: CSARTSYEQYF.

In its sample, this clone was seen a few times. The chain is built from TRBV7-9 and TRBJ1-2, with TRBD1 as a possible D gene (6 bases). Trimming removed 5 bases from V and 5 bases from J, with 18 bases in between. This CDR3 spans 15 amino acids. The germline gives CDR1 SEHNR, CDR2 FQNEAQ (reference sequence). DNA for the CDR3: TGTGCCAGCAGCAAAGAGGGGGGATTGGGATATGGCTACACCTTC. Protein product: CASSKEGGLGYGYTF.

This chain uses TRBV7-2 with TRBJ2-5; 11 nucleotides agree with TRBD1. This CDR3 is built from 14 residues. Germline CDR1 is SGHTA and CDR2 is FQGNSA. V gave up 5 bases and J gave up 5 bases; unmatched junction bases: 4. CDR3 in DNA: TGTGCCAGCAGCCCCTGGACAGGGGGCGAGACCCAGTACTTC. This translates into CASSPWTGGETQYF.

The rearrangement links TRBV4-3 to TRBJ1-2; no firm D call. Deletions cut 0 bases from V and 4 bases from J, with 9 bases between. The CDR3 has 14 amino acids. Germline CDR1 LGHNA, CDR2 YSLEER. This chain's CDR3 is CASSQDRSGYGYTF. As DNA, the CDR3 is TGCGCCAGCAGCCAAGATAGGTCTGGCTATGGCTACACCTTC.

The V gene is TRBV11-2, the J gene TRBJ2-7, with D uncertain. Germline values: CDR1 SGHAT, CDR2 FQNNGV. The CDR3 runs 14 residues. Trimming took off 0 bases at V and 3 bases at J, with 9 bases between the two ends. The CDR3 is CASSLDSVSYEQYF. The CDR3 nucleotides read TGTGCCAGCAGCTTAGACTCCGTAAGCTACGAGCAGTACTTC.